This T cell receptor beta chain stems from a study of radiotherapy plus CTLA-4 blockade in lung cancer. Study at large: Objective responses occurred in about a sixth of patients; over 25% had disease control.

This CDR3 contains 15 residues. Germline V gives CDR1 LGHNA, CDR2 YSLEER. Deletions cut 1 base from V and 4 bases from J, with 10 bases between. TCRdb's table, derived via immunoSEQ multiplex PCR, lists solely in-frame clones and lacks some. The repertoire holds approximately 80,000 clones, with roughly 74% as singletons. This sample comprised peripheral blood, obtained from a patient treated with radiotherapy plus ipilimumab. This sequence joins TRBV4-3 and TRBJ1-4, with D possibly being TRBD1 (5 bases). The source of this sequence is a human donor with non-small cell lung cancer whose response to radiotherapy plus ipilimumab could not be evaluated. In nucleotides, the CDR3 is TGCGCCAGCAGCCAAGGGGGCGGACATAATGAAAAACTGTTTTTT. Its protein product is CASSQGGGHNEKLFF.